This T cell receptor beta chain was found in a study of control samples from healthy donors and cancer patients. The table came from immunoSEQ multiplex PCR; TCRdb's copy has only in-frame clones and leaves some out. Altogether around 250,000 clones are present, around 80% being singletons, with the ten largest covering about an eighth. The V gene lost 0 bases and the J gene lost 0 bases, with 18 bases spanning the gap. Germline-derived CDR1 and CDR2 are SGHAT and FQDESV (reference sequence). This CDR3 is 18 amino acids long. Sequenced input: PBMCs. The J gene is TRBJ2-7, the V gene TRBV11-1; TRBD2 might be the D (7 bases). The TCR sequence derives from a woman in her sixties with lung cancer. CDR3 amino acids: CASSLAVFGGASSYEQYF. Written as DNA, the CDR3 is TGTGCCAGCAGCTTAGCGGTGTTTGGGGGGGCGAGCTCCTACGAGCAGTACTTC.